A single T cell receptor beta chain is shown here with its context. The sample originates from a study of blood T cell repertoires in COVID-19. Background on the study: Sites in the United States, Italy and Spain provided acute and convalescent COVID-19 samples. T cells, B-cell-depleted T cells, or PBMCs supplied cDNA or gDNA.

V gave up 0 bases and J gave up 2 bases, with 7 bases separating them. Germline V gives CDR1 MNHNS, CDR2 SASEGT. This CDR3 has 14 amino acids. Study processing details: It was from reference gene primer amplification that nucleated cell counts were estimated. Sequencing used immunoSEQ multiplex PCR; TCRdb keeps in-frame clones, though not all of them. That table furnishes V, J and clone size, whereas the DNA furnished D and trimming. In the table there are tens of thousands of clones, less than 85% of which are singletons. The chain is built from TRBV6-1 and TRBJ2-5; D gene uncertain. The sample consisted of peripheral blood. The origin of this receptor is a human donor in a cohort sampled during active COVID-19. CDR3 sequence: CASSEASRQETQYF. In DNA, the CDR3 is TGTGCCAGCAGTGAAGCTAGCCGGCAAGAGACCCAGTACTTC.